This TCR beta chain emerged from a study of beta chain features in type 1 diabetes (dated by TCRdb to 2017 to 2018). Study-level background: Mean age, gender distribution, total cell number and subset yield did not differ between patients and healthy donors. Naive and central memory subsets were obtained from all 30 or so donors, but regulatory and stem cell-like memory subsets were isolated from only 8 patients and roughly 8 healthy donors. The study compared the TCRB repertoires of sorted circulating CD4+ T cell subsets in recently diagnosed type 1 diabetes patients with those in matched healthy donors. A total of roughly 100,000,000 sorted cells were examined across all samples, and the number of cells per subset was strongly correlated with RNA yield.

Paper-wide results and their limitations: Shorter templates might be favored by PCR, yet because patient and control samples were amplified and corrected together, any such skew would affect both groups equally. Patients with type 1 diabetes made fewer insertions and deleted more nucleotides at VDJ recombination sites, implying thymic rearrangement abnormalities. A moderate but significant shortening of TCRB CDR3 length was observed in type 1 diabetes patients in all four CD4+ subsets. Because small numbers of individuals were included in the HLA sub-analyses, any influence of HLA type on TCRB rearrangement was left unresolved. Naive, central memory and regulatory TCRB repertoires appeared more similar among patients than among healthy donors. Sequencing cDNA rather than genomic DNA could over-represent highly expressing activated cells, although activation and CD3 levels did not differ between groups.

Clipping removes 7 bases from V and 2 bases from J, with 6 as the unmatched junction base count. Taken from cysteine to phenylalanine, the CDR3 has 14 residues. Solely the CDR3 DNA is kept, with 42 bases framed from the first base. CDR1 and CDR2 (SNHLY, FYNNEI) derive from the germline V gene. A remark on this clone: What this receptor recognizes is not known. The record has no base qualities; no much larger clone is one base away.

The entire isolated RNA was reverse transcribed using the High Capacity cDNA Reverse Transcription Kit, and thus expressed TCRB transcripts were sequenced. Deep immunoSEQ sequencing was applied to naive, central memory and regulatory T cell samples, giving an average of about 3.8 million total reads per sample. Sorted cells were lysed in RLT buffer, and RNA was extracted using DNase-treated RNeasy Micro or Mini kits according to cell number. To prevent cross-contamination, each cell subset was processed individually, whereas patient and healthy donor samples were processed jointly. Using the immunoSEQ multiplex PCR, TCRB sequences were amplified from cDNA into 87-bp fragments spanning the CDR3 region. Sequencing of the amplicons was performed on the Illumina HiSeq platform. The authors' pipeline ran thus. PCR bias was corrected computationally using synthetic template baselines, and reads within Hamming distance 2 were collapsed, with unmergeable singletons discarded. Reads were aligned against IMGT so that V, D and J genes, CDR3 length and insertions or deletions at six rearrangement sites could be assigned. Within each subset, clonotype counts were normalized to sorted cell number, after which true diversity and Gini coefficients were computed with the tcR R package. The overlap coefficient, calculated on TCRB nucleotide sequences, was used to quantify repertoire sharing. Out-of-frame TCRB sequences from naive cells were analyzed as a proxy for the pre-selection repertoire. TCRdb re-hosts the immuneACCESS table, in-frame sequences only. Its copies lack some clones; in the studies checked, an unresolved V gene accounts for under half of them, and the cause for the rest is not known. The V and J calls and clone size come from that table; D and trimming were worked out from the DNA. A total of more than 250,000 clones appear in this sample, about 15% of them only once. Clones ranked in the top ten supply roughly 0.015% of the sample.

From each donor, a single peripheral blood sample of about 100 mL on average was drawn into heparinised tubes. A BD FACSAria II and a panel including CD45RO, CCR7, CD25, CD127, CD95 and CD27 were used to sort naive, central memory, regulatory and stem cell-like memory CD4+ T cells. Purity was above 95% for every sorted population. Right away, PBMCs were isolated by Lymphoprep density gradient centrifugation and were stained directly, with no culture step. Samples were stained and sorted in pairs, with one healthy donor and one patient per experiment, so that batch effects were minimized. This sequence was found in a man younger than 30 with type 1 diabetes. Source material: naive CD4+ T cells from blood. The cell subset or site label, as the study defines it: true naive CD4+ T cells. The receptor chain draws on TRBV2 and TRBJ2-7, with TRBD1 matching 9 junction bases. The nucleotide sequence is given as TGTGCCAGCATTCGGACAGGGGTAACCTACGAGCAGTACTTC. This yields the protein CASIRTGVTYEQYF.